This T cell receptor (beta chain) was profiled in a study of cytomegalovirus exposure and HLA in healthy donors. The study's findings and limits: HLA allele associations emerged for about 16,000 TCR beta sequences in a later analysis, at 0.05 false discovery rate. TCR beta V- and J-gene trimming was later associated with a missense DCLRE1C variant. Most likely, a cluster of highly shared sequence variants arose as a sequencing artifact. There were reportedly fewer N-insertions in an Asian-associated ancestry cluster than the roughly 670-donor mean, in a later analysis.

Germline V gene sequence: CDR1 SGDLS, CDR2 YYNGEE. Trimming pared 0 bases from V and 1 base from J, leaving 5 bases between. The CDR3 is 13 residues long. Concerning this clone itself: Its matching antigen is unknown.

PCR involved 60 Vbeta and 13 Jbeta primers. Sequencing used immunoSEQ multiplex PCR; TCRdb keeps in-frame clones, though not all of them. This sample yields about 110,000 clones, of which roughly 73% are seen a single time; 7.8% belongs to the top ten. V is TRBV9 and J is TRBJ2-7; D call uncertain. The source is a man aged 25-45 years in good health and CMV-seronegative. Source material: PBMCs. DNA for the CDR3: TGTGCCAGCAGCGTAGGTCAGTCCTACGAGCAGTACTTC. As protein: CASSVGQSYEQYF.